These 17 T cell receptor beta chains originate from one sample sequenced in a study of blood T cell repertoires in COVID-19. Sequenced by immunoSEQ multiplex PCR; TCRdb stores in-frame clones only, minus some. Of some 120,000 clones listed, more than 85% are singletons. The specimen sequenced was peripheral blood. Receptors originate from a man aged 50-60 years with COVID-19, enrolled during active disease.

This chain links TRBV19 with TRBJ1-5, with 9 bases lining up with TRBD1. CDR1 is LNHDA and CDR2 is SQIVND in the germline V gene (reference sequence). V trimming: 2 bases; J trimming: 2 bases; junction bases outside the gene matches: 1. The CDR3 loop spans 15 amino acids. CDR3 residues: CASSIRTGGNQPQHF. For the CDR3, the DNA is TGTGCCAGTAGTATAAGGACAGGGGGCAATCAGCCCCAGCATTTT.

The chain recombines TRBV19 with TRBJ2-1; TRBD2 matches 16 bases. V lost 5 bases to trimming and J lost 6 bases; unmatched junction nucleotides: 10. The V gene's germline CDR1 is LNHDA and CDR2 SQIVND (reference sequence). This CDR3 region has 18 residues. The CDR3 loop is CASSRPGLAGGPGNEQFF. CDR3 nucleotides: TGTGCCAGTAGTCGGCCGGGACTAGCGGGAGGGCCCGGCAATGAGCAGTTCTTC.

On this clone: One junction end does not reproduce the germline sequence, and a read error may be involved. This rearrangement joins TRBV5-1 to TRBJ2-5, with no clear D. Germline CDR1 is SGHRS and CDR2 is YFSETQ. The CDR3 is 16 residues long. In DNA, the CDR3 is TGCGCCAGCAGCTTGGATGCACTTAGCCCCCAAGCGACCCAGTACTTC. As protein: CASSLDALSPQATQYF. Complete variable domain (other parts from reference TRBV5-1 and TRBJ2-5): KAGVTQTPRYLIKTRGQQVTLSCSPISGHRSVSWYQQTPGQGLQFLFEYFSETQRNKGNFPGRFSGRQFSNSRSEMNVSTLELGDSALYLCASSLDALSPQATQYFGPGTRLLVL.

This clone appeared once. The chain couples TRBV2 to TRBJ2-5, with D maybe TRBD1 (5 bases). V lost 8 bases to trimming and J lost 5 bases, with 15 bases between them. CDR1 is SNHLY, CDR2 FYNNEI, per germline. The CDR3 totals 13 residues. The CDR3 bases are TGTGCCAGCCTTGGGGCAGGGTTGGAGACCCAGTACTTC. Residues: CASLGAGLETQYF.

The chain recombines TRBV9 with TRBJ2-3, with 12 bases fitting TRBD2. The V segment lost 3 bases and the J segment 2 bases; nucleotides outside the gene matches: 4. This CDR3 is 16 amino acids long. The V gene's germline CDR1 is SGDLS and CDR2 YYNGEE. CDR3 sequence reads: CASSAGLAGNTDTQYF. The CDR3 DNA reads as TGTGCCAGCAGCGCGGGACTAGCGGGCAACACAGATACGCAGTATTTT. The whole variable domain, remainder taken from reference TRBV9 and TRBJ2-3, is DSGVTQTPKHLITATGQRVTLRCSPRSGDLSVYWYQQSLDQGLQFLIQYYNGEERAKGNILERFSAQQFPDLHSELNLSSLELGDSALYFCASSAGLAGNTDTQYFGPGTRLTVL.

CDR3: CASSPRQENTGELFF. CDR3 DNA sequence: TGTGCCAGCAGCCCCAGACAGGAGAACACCGGGGAGCTGTTTTTT. The V gene is TRBV7-3, the J gene TRBJ2-2; maybe TRBD1 (6 bases). The length of the CDR3 is 15 residues. With 5 bases removed from V and 1 base from J, the gap between germline ends came to 11 bases. Germline CDR1 is SGHTA and CDR2 is FQGTGA.

The chain recombines TRBV6-2 or TRBV6-3 with TRBJ2-5; TRBD1 matches 7 bases. This CDR3 spans 13 amino acids. With V trimmed by 6 bases and J by 3 bases, 4 bases remained unmatched. CDR1 MNHEY and CDR2 SVGEGT come from the germline V gene. CDR3 protein: CASSRTGEETQYF. CDR3 coding DNA: TGTGCCAGCAGCCGCACAGGGGAAGAGACCCAGTACTTC.

A few counts support this clone. This chain uses TRBV10-3 with TRBJ2-2; 10 bases align to TRBD1. The CDR3 has 15 amino acids. V shed 6 bases, J shed 4 bases, and the junction held 5 bases outside the gene matches. Germline CDR1 reads ENHRY; CDR2 reads SYGVKD. The CDR3 nucleotides read TGTGCCATCAGGACAGGGGGCGCCGGCACCGGGGAGCTGTTTTTT. Amino acids: CAIRTGGAGTGELFF.

Here the CDR3 DNA reads TGCGCCAGCAGCTGGGACAGGGGACAGACCCAGTACTTC. It encodes CASSWDRGQTQYF. J is TRBJ2-5 and V is TRBV5-1; TRBD1 agrees at 10 bases. The CDR3 consists of 13 residues. Germline CDR1 SGHRS, CDR2 YFSETQ. Trimming at V came to 3 bases and at J to 6 bases, leaving 2 bases not matched to a gene.

V and J are TRBV7-2 and TRBJ1-1; D unclear. CDR3 length: 15 residues. Germline V gene lookup returns CDR1 SGHTA and CDR2 FQGNSA. Trimming took 2 bases from V and 6 from J, leaving 16 bases between them. CDR3 sequence (DNA): TGTGCCAGCAGCTTATTCCTCCCAGTCAAAGCTGAAGCTTTCTTT. Translation gives CASSLFLPVKAEAFF.

The rearrangement uses TRBV19 and TRBJ1-5; 7 nucleotides line up with TRBD1. V trimming: 0 bases; J trimming: 6 bases; junction bases outside the gene matches: 5. The CDR3 loop spans 15 amino acids. Germline assignment: CDR1 LNHDA and CDR2 SQIVND (reference sequence). In DNA, the CDR3 is TGTGCCAGTAGTATAGATCGGCCAGGGGGTCAGCCCCAGCATTTT. Its protein product is CASSIDRPGGQPQHF.

CDR3 sequence (DNA): TGTGCCATCAGTACCCTGGAGGGTTACGGCTACACCTTC. This encodes CAISTLEGYGYTF. The V gene is TRBV10-3, the J gene TRBJ1-2; D remains unclear. Trimming removed 5 bases at V and 8 bases at J, with 15 bases between. The CDR3 consists of 13 residues. The germline V gene encodes CDR1 ENHRY and CDR2 SYGVKD.

The rearrangement links TRBV19 to TRBJ2-5, with D perhaps matching TRBD1 (7 bases). V was shortened by 2 bases and J by 4 bases, with 23 bases between the two germline ends. Germline-derived CDR1 and CDR2 are LNHDA and SQIVND (reference sequence). The CDR3 totals 18 residues. The CDR3 loop reads CASSIRSGGTAKIETQYF. The CDR3 DNA reads as TGTGCCAGTAGTATAAGGAGTGGAGGGACAGCAAAGATAGAGACCCAGTACTTC.

The chain is built from TRBV3-1 (or the pseudogene TRBV3-2) and TRBJ2-2; 15 positions agree with TRBD2. V was pared by 4 bases and J by 0 bases, with 3 bases of the junction left unmatched. The germline V gene has CDR1 LGHDT and CDR2 YNNKEL (reference sequence). The CDR3 loop spans 18 amino acids. CDR3 coding DNA: TGTGCCAGCAGCCGGACTAGCGGGAGGGCCACGAACACCGGGGAGCTGTTTTTT. Translating gives CASSRTSGRATNTGELFF.

The chain combines TRBV6-2 or TRBV6-3 with TRBJ2-3; D is possibly TRBD1 (5 bases). This CDR3 is 12 amino acids long. V was clipped by 5 bases and J by 3 bases, with 6 bases between them. The germline V gene encodes CDR1 MNHEY and CDR2 SVGEGT. The CDR3 is CASSKGTDTQYF. The CDR3 DNA is TGTGCCAGCAGTAAGGGGACAGATACGCAGTATTTT.

This clone was counted between two and nine times. The J gene is TRBJ2-2, the V gene TRBV11-3; D might be TRBD1 (5 bases). Germline CDR1 is SGHNT and CDR2 is YENEEA. V dropped 1 base and J dropped 6 bases, with 12 bases sitting between them. The CDR3 is made up of 15 amino acids. CDR3 sequence: CASSLGGTLAGELFF. The CDR3 DNA sequence: TGTGCCAGCAGCTTAGGGGGCACCCTAGCCGGGGAGCTGTTTTTT.

This clone was observed a handful of times. This chain connects TRBV7-9 to TRBJ2-5; 7 bases map to TRBD1. This CDR3 is built from 15 residues. V was pared by 1 base and J by 5 bases, with 7 bases of the junction left unmatched. Looked up from germline, CDR1 is SEHNR and CDR2 is FQNEAQ (reference sequence). In nucleotides, the CDR3 is TGTGCCAGCAGCTTAGGGAGACAGGGTCAGGAGACCCAGTACTTC. Its translation is CASSLGRQGQETQYF.